The 25 T cell receptor beta chains presented below share a single source sample, sequenced in a study of blood T cell repertoires in COVID-19. Sequenced by immunoSEQ multiplex PCR; TCRdb stores in-frame clones only, minus some. The sample holds around 400,000 clones, over 75% seen once. The sequencing input was peripheral blood. The receptors originated from a woman aged 60-75 years with COVID-19, enrolled during active disease.

The chain recombines TRBV9 with TRBJ2-7, with D tentatively TRBD1 (6 bases). Looked up from germline, CDR1 is SGDLS and CDR2 is YYNGEE. This CDR3 spans 15 amino acids. V lost 0 bases and J lost 0, with 10 bases in between. CDR3: CASSVGRDNSYEQYF. As DNA, the CDR3 is TGTGCCAGCAGCGTAGGAAGGGACAACTCCTACGAGCAGTACTTC.

This chain connects TRBV27 to TRBJ2-7, with 7 bases identical to TRBD1. Looked up from germline, CDR1 is MNHEY and CDR2 is SMNVEV (reference sequence). The V segment lost 2 bases and the J segment 3 bases; nucleotides outside the gene matches: 4. The CDR3 spans 14 residues. In nucleotides, the CDR3 is TGTGCCAGCAGTTTAGGGCAGGGGGTCTACGAGCAGTACTTC. This sequence encodes CASSLGQGVYEQYF.

The chain links TRBV9 to TRBJ2-7; D may be TRBD2 (6 bases). The CDR3 length is 13 residues. Trimming removed 3 bases at V and 4 bases at J, with 11 bases between. Germline V gene sequence: CDR1 SGDLS, CDR2 YYNGEE. In DNA, the CDR3 is TGTGCCAGCAGCGCCGGGACTGAATACGAGCAGTACTTC. As protein: CASSAGTEYEQYF.

The genes are TRBV6-5 and TRBJ2-7; D is unresolved. The CDR3 has 14 amino acids. Germline V gene sequence: CDR1 MNHEY, CDR2 SVGAGI. The ends were cut back, 8 bases at V and 2 bases at J, with 16 bases in the middle. The CDR3 reads CASSPWQITYEQYF. CDR3 in DNA: TGTGCCAGCTCCCCGTGGCAGATTACCTACGAGCAGTACTTC.

V and J are TRBV6-5 and TRBJ1-2; 12 bases map to TRBD1. Germline CDR1 reads MNHEY; CDR2 reads SVGAGI. This CDR3 is built from 16 residues. J was trimmed by 8 bases and V by 4 bases; bases with no gene match: 11. In DNA, the CDR3 is TGTGCCAGCAGTTTTATATCCGGGACAGGGGGCAAAGGCTACACCTTC. This translates into CASSFISGTGGKGYTF.

The chain recombines TRBV7-2 with TRBJ2-5; possible D gene TRBD1, 6 bases. This CDR3 is 17 amino acids long. Trimming removed 2 bases from V and 1 base from J, with 17 bases in between. The germline gives CDR1 SGHTA, CDR2 FQGNSA. As DNA, the CDR3 is TGTGCCAGCAGCTTACAAAGGCCGGGACACCCCCAAGAGACCCAGTACTTC. The encoded protein is CASSLQRPGHPQETQYF.

The chain has TRBV7-2 and TRBJ2-5, with D unclear. The CDR3 runs to 12 residues. Germline V gives CDR1 SGHTA, CDR2 FQGNSA. V was pared by 2 bases and J by 6 bases, with 7 bases between. CDR3 loop: CASSLWPQTQYF. In DNA, the CDR3 is TGTGCCAGCAGCTTATGGCCCCAGACCCAGTACTTC.

This clone was counted once. Other DNA variants within this sample encode the same CDR3. As DNA, the CDR3 is TGTGCCAGCAGCTCGCTCCCGGGACAGGGATTGGATACGCAGTATTTT. Protein sequence: CASSSLPGQGLDTQYF. The gene calls are TRBV7-3 and TRBJ2-3, with 9 bases aligning to TRBD1. This CDR3 region has 16 residues. With 4 bases clipped from V and 6 bases from J, the junction kept 11 bases outside the gene matches. Germline V gene sequence: CDR1 SGHTA, CDR2 FQGTGA.

This clone occurred once. The rearrangement links TRBV4-1 to TRBJ2-5, with 7 bases fitting TRBD2. CDR1 is MGHRA, CDR2 YSYEKL, per germline. Trimming at V came to 1 base and at J to 5 bases, leaving 4 bases not matched to a gene. The CDR3 has 14 residues. The CDR3 region has the DNA TGCGCCAGCAGCCAAGTTGCGGGAGCGGAGACCCAGTACTTC. As protein: CASSQVAGAETQYF.

The chain employs TRBV9 and TRBJ2-2, with 9 bases that match TRBD1. Looked up from germline, CDR1 is SGDLS and CDR2 is YYNGEE. The V gene end was trimmed by 3 bases and the J gene end by 4 bases; junction bases not matched to a gene: 1. The CDR3 has 14 amino acids. CDR3 protein: CASSGTGVTGELFF. The DNA for the CDR3 is TGTGCCAGCAGCGGGACAGGGGTCACCGGGGAGCTGTTTTTT.

This clone appeared a single time. The rearrangement uses TRBV7-2 and TRBJ2-5; 7 bases agree with TRBD2. Germline CDR1 is SGHTA and CDR2 is FQGNSA. CDR3 length: 16 residues. V lost 5 bases, J lost 4 bases, and 13 bases stayed unmatched. CDR3: CASSPRASGGGETQYF. DNA for the CDR3: TGTGCCAGCAGCCCGCGAGCTAGCGGCGGGGGAGAGACCCAGTACTTC.

This clone has only a few counts. Other DNA sequences of this sample code for an identical CDR3. V is TRBV18 and J is TRBJ1-5; TRBD1 matches at 10 bases. The V gene's germline CDR1 is KGHSH and CDR2 LQKENI. V shed 6 bases, J shed 5 bases, and the junction held 4 bases outside the gene matches. The CDR3 is made up of 14 amino acids. The CDR3 sequence is CASSLGTGDQPQHF. The CDR3 coding sequence is TGTGCCAGCTCTCTCGGGACAGGGGATCAGCCCCAGCATTTT.

The chain uses TRBV28 and TRBJ1-1; 9 nucleotides match TRBD1. V trimming: 5 bases; J trimming: 2 bases; junction bases outside the gene matches: 9. The CDR3 is made up of 16 amino acids. Germline CDR1 is MDHEN and CDR2 is SYDVKM. The CDR3 nucleotides read TGTGCCAGCAGTATACAGGGGGCAGTAGGCAACACTGAAGCTTTCTTT. It yields the protein CASSIQGAVGNTEAFF.

V is TRBV5-1 and J is TRBJ2-2, with 9 bases identical to TRBD1. The germline gives CDR1 SGHRS, CDR2 YFSETQ. V shed 4 bases, J shed 4 bases, and the junction held 8 bases outside the gene matches. The CDR3 runs to 16 residues. This chain's CDR3 is CASSPGGQGGTGELFF. Written as DNA, the CDR3 is TGCGCCAGCAGCCCGGGGGGACAGGGAGGCACCGGGGAGCTGTTTTTT.

The chain links TRBV18 to TRBJ2-5, with 8 bases fitting TRBD2. Per the germline V gene, CDR1 is KGHSH and CDR2 is LQKENI. The CDR3 extends over 15 amino acids. V lost 3 bases and J lost 3; bases outside the gene matches: 6. In nucleotides, the CDR3 is TGTGCCAGCTCACCTACACCACTAGCGGAAGAGACCCAGTACTTC. This codes for CASSPTPLAEETQYF.

The chain is built from TRBV5-6 and TRBJ1-2; possible D gene TRBD1, 5 bases. The V end lost 0 bases, the J end lost 3 bases, and 12 bases lay between the germline ends. The CDR3 spans 15 residues. Germline V gene sequence: CDR1 SGHDT, CDR2 YYEEEE. The CDR3 sequence is CASSLGGRSYYGYTF. In DNA, the CDR3 is TGTGCCAGCAGCTTGGGGGGCAGATCTTACTATGGCTACACCTTC. Full variable domain (rest looked up from reference TRBV5-6 and TRBJ1-2): DAGVTQSPTHLIKTRGQQVTLRCSPKSGHDTVSWYQQALGQGPQFIFQYYEEEERQRGNFPDRFSGHQFPNYSSELNVNALLLGDSALYLCASSLGGRSYYGYTFGSGTRLTVV.

This chain uses TRBV19 with TRBJ2-7, with TRBD1 matching over 12 bases. Germline V lookup: CDR1 LNHDA, CDR2 SQIVND (reference sequence). The V segment lost 6 bases and the J segment 2 bases; nucleotides outside the gene matches: 5. The CDR3 is made up of 15 amino acids. The CDR3, as DNA: TGTGCCAGTAGCGATGGGACAGGGGGCACCTACGAGCAGTACTTC. Amino acid sequence: CASSDGTGGTYEQYF.

The rearrangement uses TRBV24-1 and TRBJ1-1; TRBD1 might be the D (5 bases). The CDR3 runs 16 residues. Germline V gene sequence: CDR1 KGHDR, CDR2 SFDVKD. Trimming shortened V by 4 bases and J by 9 bases, and 23 bases separated the two germline ends. The CDR3 DNA is TGTGCCACCAGTGACTCAACACTAACAGGTTCGAGCCAAGCTTTCTTT. This encodes CATSDSTLTGSSQAFF.

The V and J genes are TRBV7-8 and TRBJ2-2; D unclear. Deletions cut 1 base from V and 5 bases from J, with 11 bases between. Germline CDR1 and CDR2: SGHVS and FQNEAQ. The CDR3 is 15 residues long. CDR3 sequence reads: CASSLETPGTGELFF. The CDR3 region has the DNA TGTGCCAGCAGCTTAGAGACTCCCGGAACCGGGGAGCTGTTTTTT.

The chain is built from TRBV7-2 and TRBJ1-1, with 7 bases identical to TRBD1. Germline V gene lookup returns CDR1 SGHTA and CDR2 FQGNSA. The CDR3 spans 15 residues. Trimming removed 6 bases from V and 4 bases from J; junction bases left unmatched: 11. CDR3 region: CASRPGQPGGTEAFF. For the CDR3, the DNA is TGTGCCAGCAGGCCGGGACAGCCGGGTGGCACTGAAGCTTTCTTT.

V gene TRBV11-1 combines with J gene TRBJ2-3, with TRBD2 matching over 12 bases. Germline V gives CDR1 SGHAT, CDR2 FQDESV (reference sequence). After removal of 4 bases from V and 3 bases from J, the junction contained 2 bases not matched to a gene. This CDR3 is built from 15 residues. The CDR3 DNA follows: TGTGCCAGCAGCTATACTAGCGGGGGGACAGATACGCAGTATTTT. It encodes CASSYTSGGTDTQYF.

A few counts support this clone. The chain uses TRBV11-2 and TRBJ2-3; 7 bases align to TRBD2. Trimming cost V 1 base and J 8 bases; bases outside gene matches: 6. The germline V gene encodes CDR1 SGHAT and CDR2 FQNNGV. The CDR3 totals 14 residues. The CDR3 spells CASSLAGGGGTQYF. CDR3 in DNA: TGTGCCAGCAGCTTAGCGGGCGGGGGAGGTACGCAGTATTTT.

The V call is TRBV28, the J call TRBJ2-5; D is uncertain. This CDR3 region has 17 residues. Germline V gene sequence: CDR1 MDHEN, CDR2 SYDVKM. V was trimmed by 3 bases and J by 1 base, leaving 18 bases between them. The DNA for the CDR3 is TGTGCCAGCAGTTTTTTCCACACGAACTCGGGCCAAGAGACCCAGTACTTC. It codes for CASSFFHTNSGQETQYF.

This clone was found a few times. This chain uses TRBV12-3 or TRBV12-4 with TRBJ2-7; 7 bases are a match to TRBD1. CDR3 length: 12 residues. Unmatched junction bases numbered 3, after V lost 9 bases and J lost 1 base. CDR3 nucleotides: TGTGCCAGTAGGGACAGTTCCTACGAGCAGTACTTC. It specifies CASRDSSYEQYF.

In this sample, this clone turned up once. CDR3 loop: CASSYYGGPSYEQYF. CDR3 bases: TGTGCCAGCAGTTACTACGGGGGGCCCTCCTACGAGCAGTACTTC. The V call is TRBV6-5, the J call TRBJ2-7; possibly TRBD2 for D (7 bases). The V gene lost 1 base and the J gene lost 0 bases, with 10 bases spanning the gap. CDR1 is MNHEY and CDR2 is SVGAGI in the germline V gene. The CDR3 contains 15 residues.